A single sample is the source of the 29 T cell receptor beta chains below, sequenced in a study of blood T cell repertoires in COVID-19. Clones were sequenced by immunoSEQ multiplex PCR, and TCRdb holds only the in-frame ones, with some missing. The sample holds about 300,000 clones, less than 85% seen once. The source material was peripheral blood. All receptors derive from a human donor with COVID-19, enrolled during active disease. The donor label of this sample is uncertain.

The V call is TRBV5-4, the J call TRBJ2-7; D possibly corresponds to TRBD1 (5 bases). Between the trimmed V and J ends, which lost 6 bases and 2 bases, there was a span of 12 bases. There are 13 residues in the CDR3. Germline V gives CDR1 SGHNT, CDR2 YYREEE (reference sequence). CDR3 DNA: TGTGCCAGCAAGGCGGACACTACCTACGAGCAGTACTTC. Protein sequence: CASKADTTYEQYF.

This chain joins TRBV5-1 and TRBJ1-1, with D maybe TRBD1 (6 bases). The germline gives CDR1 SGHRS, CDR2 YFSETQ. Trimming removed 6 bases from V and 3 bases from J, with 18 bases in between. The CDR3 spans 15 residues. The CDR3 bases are TGCGCCAGCACCGTGAGGGGGGGCGCGGACACTGAAGCTTTCTTT. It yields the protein CASTVRGGADTEAFF.

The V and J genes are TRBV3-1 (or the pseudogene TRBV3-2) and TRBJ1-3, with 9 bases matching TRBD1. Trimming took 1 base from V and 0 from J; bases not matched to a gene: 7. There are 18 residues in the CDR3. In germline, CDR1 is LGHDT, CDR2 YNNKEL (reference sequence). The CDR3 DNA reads TGTGCCAGCAGCCAAGGCACACAGGGGGCGTCCTCTGGAAACACCATATATTTT. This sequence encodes CASSQGTQGASSGNTIYF.

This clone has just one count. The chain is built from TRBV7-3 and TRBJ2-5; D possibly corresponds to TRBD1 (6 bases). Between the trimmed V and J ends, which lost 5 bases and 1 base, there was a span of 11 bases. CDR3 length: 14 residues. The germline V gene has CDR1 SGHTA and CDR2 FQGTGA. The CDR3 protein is CASSLGQLQETQYF. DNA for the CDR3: TGTGCCAGCAGCCTAGGACAGCTCCAAGAGACCCAGTACTTC.

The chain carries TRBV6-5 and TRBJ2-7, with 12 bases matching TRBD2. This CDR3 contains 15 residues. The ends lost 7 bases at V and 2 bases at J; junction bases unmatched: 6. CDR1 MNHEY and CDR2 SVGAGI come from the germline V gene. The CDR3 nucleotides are TGTGCCAGCACTTTGACTAGCGGGGGTCCCTACGAGCAGTACTTC. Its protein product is CASTLTSGGPYEQYF.

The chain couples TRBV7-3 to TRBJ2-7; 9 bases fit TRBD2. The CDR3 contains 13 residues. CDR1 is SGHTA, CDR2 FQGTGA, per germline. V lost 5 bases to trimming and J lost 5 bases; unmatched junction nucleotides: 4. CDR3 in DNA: TGTGCCAGCAGCGAGTTAGCGGGAGACGAGCAGTACTTC. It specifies CASSELAGDEQYF.

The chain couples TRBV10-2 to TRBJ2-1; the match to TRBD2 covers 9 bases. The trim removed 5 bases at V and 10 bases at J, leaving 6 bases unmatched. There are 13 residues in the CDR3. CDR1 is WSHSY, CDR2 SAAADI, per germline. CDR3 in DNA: TGCGCCAGCAGTCCGGGACTAGCAGTCGAGCAGTTCTTC. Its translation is CASSPGLAVEQFF.

This CDR3 is CAWGGGSVETQYF. The CDR3 bases are TGTGCCTGGGGAGGCGGGAGTGTTGAGACCCAGTACTTC. This chain connects TRBV30 to TRBJ2-5; TRBD2 aligns across 7 bases. The CDR3 consists of 13 residues. The germline CDR1 and CDR2 sequences are GTSNPN and SVGIG (reference sequence). With V trimmed by 5 bases and J by 5 bases, 8 bases remained unmatched.

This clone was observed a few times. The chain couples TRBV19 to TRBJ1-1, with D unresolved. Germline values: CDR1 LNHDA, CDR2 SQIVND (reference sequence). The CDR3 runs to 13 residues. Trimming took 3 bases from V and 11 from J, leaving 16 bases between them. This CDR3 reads CASSMDQVTPAFF. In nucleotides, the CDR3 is TGTGCCAGTAGTATGGATCAAGTGACTCCCGCTTTCTTT.

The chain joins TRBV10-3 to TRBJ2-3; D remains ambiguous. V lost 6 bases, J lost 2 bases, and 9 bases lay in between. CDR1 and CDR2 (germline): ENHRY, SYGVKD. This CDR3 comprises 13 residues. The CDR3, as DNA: TGTGCCATCAGCATTCCCCCCACAGATACGCAGTATTTT. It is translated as CAISIPPTDTQYF.

CDR3 sequence (DNA): TGTGCCAGCAGCTTCGGCAGACACCCCTACGAGCAGTACTTC. Encoded protein: CASSFGRHPYEQYF. The chain links TRBV7-3 to TRBJ2-7, with D unresolved. CDR3 length equals 14 residues. Trimming cost V 3 bases and J 2 bases, with 11 bases left between them. Germline CDR1 SGHTA, CDR2 FQGTGA.

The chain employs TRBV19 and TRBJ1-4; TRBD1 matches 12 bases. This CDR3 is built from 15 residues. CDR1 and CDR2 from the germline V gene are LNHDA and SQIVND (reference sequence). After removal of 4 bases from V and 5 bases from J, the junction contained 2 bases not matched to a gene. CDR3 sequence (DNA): TGTGCCAGTAGTACGGGGACAGGGGGCAATGAAAAACTGTTTTTT. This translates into CASSTGTGGNEKLFF.

Here the CDR3 DNA reads TGTGCTAGTGGTTTGCGTGCCCACACCTACGAGCAGTACTTC. Encoded protein: CASGLRAHTYEQYF. The chain has TRBV12-5 and TRBJ2-7; the D is unclear. The CDR3 length is 14 residues. Germline-derived CDR1 and CDR2 are LGHNT and FRNRAP. V was cut by 2 bases and J by 2 bases, with 10 bases left in between.

The DNA for the CDR3 is TGTGCCAGTAGTACGGGACAGGGGAGAGTGAACACTGAAGCTTTCTTT. Amino acids: CASSTGQGRVNTEAFF. This chain uses TRBV19 with TRBJ1-1, with 10 bases aligning to TRBD1. The CDR3 is made up of 16 amino acids. Germline values: CDR1 LNHDA, CDR2 SQIVND (reference sequence). The J segment lost 0 bases and the V segment lost 4 bases, leaving 5 bases of the junction unmatched.

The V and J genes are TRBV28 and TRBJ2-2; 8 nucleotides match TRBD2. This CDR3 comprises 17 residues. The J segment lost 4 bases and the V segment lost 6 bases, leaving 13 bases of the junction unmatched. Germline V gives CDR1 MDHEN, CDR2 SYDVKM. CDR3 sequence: CASSSWGLAGGTGELFF. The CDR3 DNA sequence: TGTGCCAGCAGCTCCTGGGGGCTCGCGGGAGGCACCGGGGAGCTGTTTTTT. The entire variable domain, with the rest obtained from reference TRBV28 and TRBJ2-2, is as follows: DVKVTQSSRYLVKRTGEKVFLECVQDMDHENMFWYRQDPGLGLRLIYFSYDVKMKEKGDIPEGYSVSREKKERFSLILESASTNQTSMYLCASSSWGLAGGTGELFFGEGSRLTVL.

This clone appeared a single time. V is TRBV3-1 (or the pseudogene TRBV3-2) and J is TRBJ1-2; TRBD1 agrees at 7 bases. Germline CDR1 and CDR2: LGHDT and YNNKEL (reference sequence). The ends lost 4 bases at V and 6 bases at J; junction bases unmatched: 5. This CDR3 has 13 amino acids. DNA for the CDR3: TGTGCCAGCAGCCGAGAGACAGGGCATGGCTACACCTTC. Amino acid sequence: CASSRETGHGYTF.

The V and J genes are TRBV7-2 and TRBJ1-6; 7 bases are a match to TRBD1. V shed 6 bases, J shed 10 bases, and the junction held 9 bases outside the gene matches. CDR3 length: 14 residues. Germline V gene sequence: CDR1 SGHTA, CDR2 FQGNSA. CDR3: CASRLQGFDSPLHF. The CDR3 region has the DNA TGTGCCAGCAGATTACAGGGGTTCGACTCACCCCTCCACTTT.

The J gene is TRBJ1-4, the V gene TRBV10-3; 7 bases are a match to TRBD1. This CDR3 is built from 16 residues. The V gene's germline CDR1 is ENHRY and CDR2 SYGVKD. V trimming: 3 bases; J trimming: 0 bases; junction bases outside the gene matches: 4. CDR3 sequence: CAISDRGTATNEKLFF. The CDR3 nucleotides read TGTGCCATCAGTGATCGAGGGACAGCAACTAATGAAAAACTGTTTTTT.

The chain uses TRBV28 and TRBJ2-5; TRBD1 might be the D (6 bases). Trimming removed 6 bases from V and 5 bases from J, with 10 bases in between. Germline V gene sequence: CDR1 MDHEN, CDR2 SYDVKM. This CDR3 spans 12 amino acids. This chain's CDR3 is CASRERGETQYF. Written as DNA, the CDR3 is TGTGCCAGCAGGGAGAGGGGGGAGACCCAGTACTTC.

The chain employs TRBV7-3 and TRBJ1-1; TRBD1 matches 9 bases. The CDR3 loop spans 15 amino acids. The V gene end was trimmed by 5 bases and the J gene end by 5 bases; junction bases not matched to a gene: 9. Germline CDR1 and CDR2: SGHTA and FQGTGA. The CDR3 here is CASSPRQGEGTEAFF. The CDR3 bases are TGTGCCAGCAGCCCCAGACAGGGGGAAGGGACTGAAGCTTTCTTT. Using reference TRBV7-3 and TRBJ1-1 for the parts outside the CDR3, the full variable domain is GAGVSQTPSNKVTEKGKYVELRCDPISGHTALYWYRQSLGQGPEFLIYFQGTGAADDSGLPNDRFFAVRPEGSVSTLKIQRTERGDSAVYLCASSPRQGEGTEAFFGQGTRLTVV.

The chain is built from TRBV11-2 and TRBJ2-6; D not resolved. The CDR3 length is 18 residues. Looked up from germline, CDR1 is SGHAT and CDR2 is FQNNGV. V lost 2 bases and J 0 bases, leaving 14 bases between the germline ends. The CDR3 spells CASSLSPKLDSGANVLTF. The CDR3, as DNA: TGTGCCAGCAGCTTAAGTCCGAAGTTAGACTCTGGGGCCAACGTCCTGACTTTC.

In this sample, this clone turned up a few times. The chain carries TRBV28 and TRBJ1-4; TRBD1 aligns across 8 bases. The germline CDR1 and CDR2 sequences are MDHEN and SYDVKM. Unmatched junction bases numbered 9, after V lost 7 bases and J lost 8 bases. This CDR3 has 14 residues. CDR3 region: CASTLTGVREKLFF. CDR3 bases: TGTGCCAGCACCCTGACAGGGGTACGCGAAAAACTGTTTTTT.

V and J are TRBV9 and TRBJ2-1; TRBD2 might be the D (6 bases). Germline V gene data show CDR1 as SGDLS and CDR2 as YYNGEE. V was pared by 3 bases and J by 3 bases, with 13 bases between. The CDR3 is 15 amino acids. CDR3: CASSAVRRDYNEQFF. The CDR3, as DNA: TGTGCCAGCAGCGCCGTGAGGAGGGACTACAATGAGCAGTTCTTC.

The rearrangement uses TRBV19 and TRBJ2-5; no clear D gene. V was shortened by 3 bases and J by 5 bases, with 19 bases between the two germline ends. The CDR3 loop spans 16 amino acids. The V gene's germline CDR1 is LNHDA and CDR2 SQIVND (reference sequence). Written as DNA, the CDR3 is TGTGCCAGTAGTATCGGTTCGCAACCCGAATATGAGACCCAGTACTTC. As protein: CASSIGSQPEYETQYF.

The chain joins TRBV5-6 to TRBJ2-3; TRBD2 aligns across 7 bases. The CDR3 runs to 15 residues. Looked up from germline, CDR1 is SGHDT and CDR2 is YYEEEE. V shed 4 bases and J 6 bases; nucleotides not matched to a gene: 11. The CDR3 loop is CASSPRSGAGDTQYF. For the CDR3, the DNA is TGTGCCAGCAGCCCAAGGAGCGGGGCGGGCGATACGCAGTATTTT. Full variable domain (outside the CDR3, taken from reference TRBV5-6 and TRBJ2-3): DAGVTQSPTHLIKTRGQQVTLRCSPKSGHDTVSWYQQALGQGPQFIFQYYEEEERQRGNFPDRFSGHQFPNYSSELNVNALLLGDSALYLCASSPRSGAGDTQYFGPGTRLTVL.

The CDR3: CASSQVSADTDTQYF. The CDR3, as DNA: TGTGCCAGCAGCCAAGTTTCAGCGGACACAGATACGCAGTATTTT. The J gene is TRBJ2-3, the V gene TRBV14, with TRBD2 as a possible D gene (5 bases). CDR1 and CDR2 (germline): SGHDN, FVKESK. The CDR3 consists of 15 residues. V was trimmed by 1 base and J by 2 bases, leaving 10 bases between them. The full variable domain, with the rest looked up from reference TRBV14 and TRBJ2-3, is EAGVTQFPSHSVIEKGQTVTLRCDPISGHDNLYWYRRVMGKEIKFLLHFVKESKQDESGMPNNRFLAERTGGTYSTLKVQPAELEDSGVYFCASSQVSADTDTQYFGPGTRLTVL.

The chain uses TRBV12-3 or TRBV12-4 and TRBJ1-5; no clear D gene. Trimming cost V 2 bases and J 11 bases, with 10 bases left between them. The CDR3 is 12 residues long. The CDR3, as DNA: TGTGCCAGCAGTTTATATGGGGAGACCCAGCATTTT. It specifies CASSLYGETQHF.

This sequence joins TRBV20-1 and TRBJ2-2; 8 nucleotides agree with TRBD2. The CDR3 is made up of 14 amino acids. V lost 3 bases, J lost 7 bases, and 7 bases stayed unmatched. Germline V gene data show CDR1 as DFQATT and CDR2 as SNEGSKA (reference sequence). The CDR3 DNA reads TGCAGTGCTAGTGGCGCGGGAGGCGTCGGGGAGCTGTTTTTT. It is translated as CSASGAGGVGELFF.

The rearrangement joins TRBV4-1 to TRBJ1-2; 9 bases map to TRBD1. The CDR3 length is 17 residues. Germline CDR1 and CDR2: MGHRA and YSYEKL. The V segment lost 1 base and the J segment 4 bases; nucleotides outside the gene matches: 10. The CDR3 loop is CASSQGTAGQGVYGYTF. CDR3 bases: TGCGCCAGCAGCCAAGGAACAGCGGGACAGGGAGTCTATGGCTACACCTTC.